A single sample gave rise to the 12 T cell receptor beta chains below, sequenced in a study of blood T cell repertoires in COVID-19. TCRdb keeps only in-frame clones here, not all; method: immunoSEQ multiplex PCR. The sample contains just over 650,000 clones, 75% to 90% of which appear only once. The material sequenced was peripheral blood. The receptors here all came from a woman under 30 with acute or convalescent COVID-19.

The chain combines TRBV27 with TRBJ2-2, with 13 positions matching TRBD2. V trimming: 2 bases; J trimming: 4 bases; junction bases outside the gene matches: 4. The CDR3 totals 17 residues. Looked up from germline, CDR1 is MNHEY and CDR2 is SMNVEV (reference sequence). CDR3 DNA: TGTGCCAGCAGTTTAAATGGACTAGCGGGGGTCACCGGGGAGCTGTTTTTT. It is translated as CASSLNGLAGVTGELFF.

The V and J genes are TRBV30 and TRBJ1-2; maybe TRBD1 (5 bases). From germline, CDR1 is GTSNPN and CDR2 SVGIG (reference sequence). The V end was cut by 5 bases, the J end by 8 bases, with 12 bases between. The CDR3 sequence is 11 residues long. CDR3 loop: CAWAAGAGYTF. The CDR3, as DNA: TGTGCCTGGGCCGCTGGGGCCGGCTACACCTTC.

This clone was observed a single time. The chain recombines TRBV27 with TRBJ1-6; 7 nucleotides match TRBD1. V gave up 5 bases and J gave up 7 bases; unmatched junction bases: 8. The germline gives CDR1 MNHEY, CDR2 SMNVEV (reference sequence). CDR3 size: 15 residues. CDR3 region: CASSPQGMWNSPLHF. CDR3 in DNA: TGTGCCAGCAGTCCACAGGGGATGTGGAATTCACCCCTCCACTTT.

The rearrangement joins TRBV14 to TRBJ1-2; 10 positions match TRBD1. The V gene's germline CDR1 is SGHDN and CDR2 FVKESK. The CDR3 is 16 amino acids. J gave up 5 bases and V 1 base, and 7 bases lay outside the gene matches. In nucleotides, the CDR3 is TGTGCCAGCAGCCAAGGTTCCGGGACAGGGGTTTATGGCTACACCTTC. It specifies CASSQGSGTGVYGYTF. The whole variable domain, remainder taken from reference TRBV14 and TRBJ1-2, is EAGVTQFPSHSVIEKGQTVTLRCDPISGHDNLYWYRRVMGKEIKFLLHFVKESKQDESGMPNNRFLAERTGGTYSTLKVQPAELEDSGVYFCASSQGSGTGVYGYTFGSGTRLTVV.

The chain carries TRBV28 and TRBJ1-5, with TRBD1 identical over 8 bases. V was pared by 4 bases and J by 1 base, with 3 bases of the junction left unmatched. CDR1 MDHEN and CDR2 SYDVKM come from the germline V gene. The CDR3 is made up of 15 amino acids. In DNA form, the CDR3 reads TGTGCCAGCAGTTCTCCAGGGGGCAGCAATCAGCCCCAGCATTTT. It yields the protein CASSSPGGSNQPQHF.

The gene calls are TRBV24-1 and TRBJ2-1; 12 bases line up with TRBD2. Germline lookup yields CDR1 KGHDR and CDR2 SFDVKD. The CDR3 covers 17 residues. V shed 4 bases and J 3 bases; nucleotides not matched to a gene: 6. CDR3: CATSDPTSGGHYNEQFF. Written as DNA, the CDR3 is TGTGCCACCAGTGACCCGACTAGCGGGGGACACTACAATGAGCAGTTCTTC.

The chain links TRBV28 to TRBJ1-3; no firm D call. The germline V gene has CDR1 MDHEN and CDR2 SYDVKM. V was shortened by 3 bases and J by 3 bases, with 9 bases between the two germline ends. The CDR3 spans 14 residues. The CDR3 protein is CASSLERGGNTIYF. CDR3 sequence (DNA): TGTGCCAGCAGTTTGGAGCGGGGTGGAAACACCATATATTTT.

The gene calls are TRBV12-5 and TRBJ1-5; 8 bases align to TRBD1. The germline CDR1 and CDR2 sequences are LGHNT and FRNRAP. The CDR3 has 22 residues. Trimming cost V 0 bases and J 2 bases; bases outside gene matches: 21. The CDR3 reads CASGLVTKQGEPPGNGNQPQHF. CDR3 nucleotide sequence: TGTGCTAGTGGTTTGGTAACCAAACAGGGGGAGCCCCCGGGGAATGGCAATCAGCCCCAGCATTTT.

The V and J genes are TRBV15 and TRBJ1-2; 8 bases are a match to TRBD1. Germline-derived CDR1 and CDR2 are LNHNV and YYDKDF (reference sequence). Trimming took 4 bases from V and 0 from J; bases not matched to a gene: 19. This CDR3 is 20 amino acids long. CDR3 bases: TGTGCCACCAGCACCTCCAGGTCGGACAGGGTAATTCCCGCTAACTATGGCTACACCTTC. It specifies CATSTSRSDRVIPANYGYTF.

The chain carries TRBV19 and TRBJ2-7; 7 bases map to TRBD1. With 0 bases clipped from V and 1 base from J, the junction kept 3 bases outside the gene matches. The CDR3 spans 15 residues. Germline CDR1 reads LNHDA; CDR2 reads SQIVND (reference sequence). CDR3 coding DNA: TGTGCCAGTAGTATAGACGGGACAGTATCCTACGAGCAGTACTTC. Protein product: CASSIDGTVSYEQYF.

This clone has a single count. This chain joins TRBV18 and TRBJ2-7; 7 bases agree with TRBD1. Germline trimming cut 0 bases from V and 4 bases from J; bases unmatched to any gene: 9. The germline gives CDR1 KGHSH, CDR2 LQKENI. The CDR3 extends over 16 amino acids. CDR3 bases: TGTGCCAGCTCACCACCGGGTCCGGGACAGCGATACGAGCAGTACTTC. This codes for CASSPPGPGQRYEQYF.

The V and J genes are TRBV6-2 or TRBV6-3 and TRBJ1-5; 8 bases are shared with TRBD1. The V segment lost 4 bases and the J segment 11 bases; nucleotides outside the gene matches: 4. The CDR3 totals 12 residues. In germline, CDR1 is MNHEY, CDR2 SVGEGT. CDR3 in amino acids: CASSLYRGAQHF. CDR3 sequence (DNA): TGTGCCAGCAGTTTATACAGGGGGGCCCAGCATTTT.